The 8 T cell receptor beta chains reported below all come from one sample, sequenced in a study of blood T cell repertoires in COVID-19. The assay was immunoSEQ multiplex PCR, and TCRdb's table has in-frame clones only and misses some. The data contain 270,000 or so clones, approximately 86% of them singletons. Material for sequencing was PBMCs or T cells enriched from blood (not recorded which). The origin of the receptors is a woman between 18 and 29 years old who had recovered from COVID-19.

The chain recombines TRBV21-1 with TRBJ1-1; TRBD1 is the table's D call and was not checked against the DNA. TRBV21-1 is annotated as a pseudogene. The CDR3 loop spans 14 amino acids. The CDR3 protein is CASSKVRQVAEAFF. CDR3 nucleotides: TGTGCCAGCAGCAAAGTGCGACAGGTGGCTGAAGCTTTCTTT.

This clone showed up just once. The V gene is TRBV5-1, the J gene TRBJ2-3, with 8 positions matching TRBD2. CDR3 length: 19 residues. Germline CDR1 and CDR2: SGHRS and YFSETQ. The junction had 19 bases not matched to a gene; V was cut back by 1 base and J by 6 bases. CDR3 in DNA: TGCGCCAGCAGCTTGCCACAGGCTACTAGCGGAGGGTTGTTGGATACGCAGTATTTT. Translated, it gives CASSLPQATSGGLLDTQYF.

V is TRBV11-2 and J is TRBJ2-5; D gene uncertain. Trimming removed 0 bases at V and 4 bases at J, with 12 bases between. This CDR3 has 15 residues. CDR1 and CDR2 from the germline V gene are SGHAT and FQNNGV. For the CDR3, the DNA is TGTGCCAGCAGCTTAGATCTTGGGCTGTTAGAGACCCAGTACTTC. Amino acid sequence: CASSLDLGLLETQYF.

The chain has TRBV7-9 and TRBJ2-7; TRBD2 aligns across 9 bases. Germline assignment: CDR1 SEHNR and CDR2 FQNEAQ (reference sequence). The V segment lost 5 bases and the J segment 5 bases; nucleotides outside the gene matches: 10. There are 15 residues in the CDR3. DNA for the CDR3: TGTGCCAGCAGCCCCCCGCGGGGGGGTCTCAACGAGCAGTACTTC. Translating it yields CASSPPRGGLNEQYF.

The CDR3 DNA reads TGTGCCAGCAGCTTGGTATGGCTAGCGGGGTCCTACGAGCAGTACTTC. Translation gives CASSLVWLAGSYEQYF. The genes are TRBV5-5 and TRBJ2-7; TRBD2 matches at 9 bases. With V trimmed by 0 bases and J by 1 base, 5 bases remained unmatched. The CDR3 extends over 16 amino acids. The germline V gene encodes CDR1 SGHKS and CDR2 YYEKEE (reference sequence).

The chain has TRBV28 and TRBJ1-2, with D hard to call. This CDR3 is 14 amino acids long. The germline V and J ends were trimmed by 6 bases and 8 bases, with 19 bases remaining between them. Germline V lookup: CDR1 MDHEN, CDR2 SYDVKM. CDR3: CASSPEATLRGYTF. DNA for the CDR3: TGTGCCAGCAGCCCTGAGGCAACCCTTCGAGGCTACACCTTC.

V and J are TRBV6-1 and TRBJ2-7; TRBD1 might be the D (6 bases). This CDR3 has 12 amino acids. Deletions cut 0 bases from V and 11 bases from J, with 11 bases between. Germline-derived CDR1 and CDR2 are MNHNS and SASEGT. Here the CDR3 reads CASSEAATGEYF. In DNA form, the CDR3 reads TGTGCCAGCAGTGAAGCAGCGACAGGAGAGTACTTC.

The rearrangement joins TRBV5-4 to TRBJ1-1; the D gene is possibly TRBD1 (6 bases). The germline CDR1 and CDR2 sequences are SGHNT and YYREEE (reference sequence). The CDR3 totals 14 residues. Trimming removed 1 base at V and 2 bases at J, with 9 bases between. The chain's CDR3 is CASSLTGSNTEAFF. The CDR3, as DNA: TGTGCCAGCAGCTTGACAGGGAGCAACACTGAAGCTTTCTTT. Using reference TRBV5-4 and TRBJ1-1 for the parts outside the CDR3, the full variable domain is ETGVTQSPTHLIKTRGQQVTLRCSSQSGHNTVSWYQQALGQGPQFIFQYYREEENGRGNFPPRFSGLQFPNYSSELNVNALELDDSALYLCASSLTGSNTEAFFGQGTRLTVV.